The 14 T cell receptor beta chains in this list originate from one sample, sequenced in a study of T cells in women clearing cervical HPV infection. The data were produced by immunoSEQ multiplex PCR, yet TCRdb's version contains in-frame clones alone and is incomplete. This sample's table reports roughly 40,000 clones. The sequenced sample consisted of blood buffy coat. The receptors stem from a woman between 18 and 70 years old with a cervical HPV16 infection that either progressed to CIN3+ or cleared (not recorded which).

With regard to this clone: Read data end 3 residues before the CDR3 end; the end is taken from the germline J gene. The chain uses TRBV6-1 and TRBJ2-1, with D perhaps TRBD1 (6 bases). With 3 bases removed from V and 6 bases from J, the gap between germline ends came to 9 bases. Germline CDR1 MNHNS, CDR2 SASEGT. CDR3 length equals 13 residues. The chain's CDR3 is CASSETGRNEQFF. The sequenced part of the CDR3 DNA is TGTGCCAGCAGTGAGACAGGCCGCAATGAG.

Of note for this clone: From the germline J gene comes the end of the CDR3, since the read stops 3 residues before it. V usage is TRBV30 and J usage is TRBJ1-5, with 7 bases matching TRBD1. Germline-derived CDR1 and CDR2 are GTSNPN and SVGIG (reference sequence). Trimming took 2 bases from V and 4 from J; bases not matched to a gene: 8. The CDR3 runs 15 residues. CDR3 amino acids: CAWSTRGNGNQPQHF. The part of the CDR3 DNA that was read is TGTGCCTGGAGTACCAGGGGGAACGGGAATCAGCCC.

Remarks on this clone: The read ends 3 residues early relative to the CDR3; the germline J gene fills the gap. The V and J genes are TRBV7-2 and TRBJ2-7; a weak D match, TRBD2 (6 bases). V was clipped by 0 bases and J by 2 bases, with 14 bases between them. The germline CDR1 and CDR2 sequences are SGHTA and FQGNSA. The CDR3 totals 16 residues. CDR3 sequence: CASSLAGLPAPYEQYF. The part of the CDR3 DNA that was read is TGTGCCAGCAGCTTAGCGGGACTCCCAGCTCCCTACGAG.

A word on this clone: The read comes to an end 3 residues before the CDR3 does, leaving the germline J gene to fill in the end. The chain employs TRBV14 and TRBJ1-2; unclear D gene. V was trimmed by 1 base and J by 7 bases, leaving 4 bases between them. CDR3 length equals 11 residues. Germline V gene sequence: CDR1 SGHDN, CDR2 FVKESK. This CDR3 is CASSQAGGYTF. The CDR3 bases that were read are TGTGCCAGCAGCCAAGCGGGTGGC.

About this clone itself: The DNA ends 3 residues before the CDR3 does, and the rest of the CDR3 is filled in from the germline J gene. The genes are TRBV5-4 and TRBJ2-7; 9 bases map to TRBD2. J gave up 6 bases and V 0 bases, and 10 bases lay outside the gene matches. The CDR3 extends over 16 amino acids. Germline values: CDR1 SGHNT, CDR2 YYREEE (reference sequence). CDR3 DNA, as far as it was read: TGTGCCAGCAGCTTGGACGCGGGGGGGACCAATGGCGAG. Translated: CASSLDAGGTNGE. In full, the CDR3 reads CASSLDAGGTNGEQYF.

To note about this clone: The CDR3 end lies 3 residues beyond the end of the read and is filled in from the germline J gene. This chain links TRBV30 with TRBJ1-5, with 10 bases identical to TRBD1. The CDR3 runs to 13 residues. Trimming at V came to 1 base and at J to 9 bases, leaving 3 bases not matched to a gene. CDR1 and CDR2 from the germline V gene are GTSNPN and SVGIG (reference sequence). The chain's CDR3 is CAWSGQGAGPQHF. The covered CDR3 bases are TGTGCCTGGAGTGGACAGGGGGCTGGGCCC.

To note about this clone: The read falls 3 residues short of the CDR3 end, and the missing part is taken from the germline J gene. This specimen includes other DNA sequences encoding the same CDR3. The chain employs TRBV2 and TRBJ2-7, with D maybe TRBD2 (6 bases). This CDR3 comprises 14 residues. The germline CDR1 and CDR2 sequences are SNHLY and FYNNEI. V dropped 2 bases and J dropped 0 bases, with 8 bases sitting between them. The CDR3 spells CASSERGSSYEQYF. The CDR3 bases that were read are TGTGCCAGCAGTGAACGGGGGTCCTCCTACGAG. The whole variable domain, remainder taken from reference TRBV2 and TRBJ2-7, is EPEVTQTPSHQVTQMGQEVILRCVPISNHLYFYWYRQILGQKVEFLVSFYNNEISEKSEIFDDQFSVERPDGSNFTLKIRSTKLEDSAMYFCASSERGSSYEQYFGPGTRLTVT.

About this clone: The read is 3 residues too short to cover the CDR3 end, so that end is filled in from the germline J gene. This chain uses TRBV19 with TRBJ2-2, with TRBD1 as a possible D gene (5 bases). V was pared by 3 bases and J by 6 bases, with 11 bases between. Per germline, CDR1 LNHDA and CDR2 SQIVND (reference sequence). This CDR3 is 14 amino acids long. The sequenced part of the CDR3 DNA is TGTGCCAGTAGTATCAGTAGGGGATCCGGGGAG. Protein product: CASSISRGSGE. The entire CDR3 sequence reads CASSISRGSGELFF.

About this clone itself: From the germline J gene comes the end of the CDR3, since the read stops 3 residues before it. The J gene is TRBJ2-3, the V gene TRBV20-1; maybe TRBD2 (6 bases). The CDR3 contains 15 residues. CDR1 and CDR2 from the germline V gene are DFQATT and SNEGSKA (reference sequence). With 6 bases removed from V and 4 bases from J, the gap between germline ends came to 20 bases. The CDR3 is CSALTGTLWADTQYF. The DNA read from the CDR3 is TGCAGTGCGCTTACCGGGACTCTGTGGGCAGATACG.

As concerns this clone: Read sequence stops 3 residues before the CDR3 end, and the germline J gene provides the missing end. The V and J genes are TRBV2 and TRBJ1-2; no definite D call. CDR3 length equals 13 residues. Germline V gene sequence: CDR1 SNHLY, CDR2 FYNNEI. The CDR3 spells CASSESAAWGYTF. The sequenced CDR3 bases are TGTGCCAGCAGTGAAAGCGCAGCCTGGGGC.

Comment on this clone: The CDR3 end lies 3 residues beyond the end of the read and is filled in from the germline J gene. The chain employs TRBV11-2 and TRBJ2-3, with D uncertain. The CDR3 contains 14 residues. CDR1 and CDR2 from the germline V gene are SGHAT and FQNNGV. Trimming pared 1 base from V and 6 bases from J, leaving 11 bases between. CDR3 loop: CASSLARAPDTQYF. The sequenced CDR3 bases are TGTGCCAGCAGCTTAGCCCGAGCCCCCGATACG.

A remark on this clone: From the germline J gene comes the end of the CDR3, since the read stops 3 residues before it. The chain combines TRBV5-1 with TRBJ2-7, with TRBD1 as a possible D gene (6 bases). The CDR3 contains 15 residues. V shed 3 bases and J shed 3 bases, with 16 bases lying between them. Germline-derived CDR1 and CDR2 are SGHRS and YFSETQ. CDR3 residues: CASSSLQGINYEQYF. The CDR3 bases that were read are TGCGCCAGCAGCTCGTTACAGGGTATAAACTACGAG.

Remarks on this clone: The read ends 3 residues early relative to the CDR3; the germline J gene fills the gap. The chain carries TRBV2 and TRBJ2-5, with unresolved D. The CDR3 contains 14 residues. Trimming took 6 bases from V and 0 from J, leaving 11 bases between them. Germline V gives CDR1 SNHLY, CDR2 FYNNEI. Partial CDR3 DNA: TGTGCCAGCAGCATTAACCGGGACCAAGAGACC. It encodes CASSINRDQET. The CDR3 in its entirety is CASSINRDQETQYF.

For this clone: The CDR3 end falls 3 residues outside the read, so it is completed with the germline J gene. V gene TRBV11-2 combines with J gene TRBJ1-3; 7 bases fit TRBD1. This CDR3 region has 14 residues. V lost 3 bases to trimming and J lost 6 bases; unmatched junction nucleotides: 5. CDR1 and CDR2 from the germline V gene are SGHAT and FQNNGV. The CDR3 bases that were read are TGTGCCAGCAGCTTTCGACAGGGTGAAAACACC. Amino acids: CASSFRQGENT. The entire CDR3 sequence reads CASSFRQGENTIYF.